A selection of T cell receptor beta chains follows, all from one sample in a study of early T cells in non-severe SARS-CoV-2 infection. From the 5' RACE reads, TCRdb called clonotypes with MiXCR, one entry per CDR3 protein. The sample records tens of thousands of distinct CDR3 sequences, around 12% being singletons. The sequenced sample was whole blood. The receptor set was obtained from an adult who was a healthcare worker with PCR-confirmed SARS-CoV-2 infection or an uninfected control (not recorded which). Both conserved end residues are part of each CDR3. Each record gives: V gene, J gene, D gene, clone size, CDR3 protein, CDR3 DNA. D genes are given only for firm matches. Clone sizes are given selectively: once, few, many, or a class where the clone is expanded.

V gene: TRBV19
J gene: TRBJ2-6
D gene: TRBD1
clone size: many
CDR3 protein: CASRRQGFGANVLTF
CDR3 DNA: TGTGCCAGTAGAAGACAGGGATTTGGGGCCAACGTCCTGACTTTC

V gene: TRBV4-3
J gene: TRBJ1-5
D gene: NA
clone size: many
CDR3 protein: CASSQGFTADQPQHF
CDR3 DNA: TGCGCCAGCAGCCAAGGTTTTACAGCAGATCAGCCCCAGCATTTT

V gene: TRBV2
J gene: TRBJ2-7
D gene: TRBD1
clone size: many
CDR3 protein: CASSSDRGLGEQYF
CDR3 DNA: TGTGCCAGCAGTTCTGACAGGGGATTGGGCGAGCAGTACTTC

V gene: TRBV7-6
J gene: TRBJ1-1
D gene: NA
clone size: many
CDR3 protein: CASSLADSTEAFF
CDR3 DNA: TGTGCCAGCAGCTTAGCGGACAGCACTGAAGCTTTCTTT

V gene: TRBV19
J gene: TRBJ2-2
D gene: NA
clone size: many
CDR3 protein: CASSIVARGYTGELFF
CDR3 DNA: TGTGCCAGTAGTATAGTTGCACGGGGGTACACCGGGGAGCTGTTTTTT

V gene: TRBV6-1
J gene: TRBJ1-5
D gene: NA
clone size: NA
CDR3 protein: CASSEEGPQPGQPQHF
CDR3 DNA: TGTGCCAGCAGTGAAGAGGGGCCTCAACCAGGTCAGCCCCAGCATTTT

V gene: TRBV9
J gene: TRBJ2-2
D gene: TRBD1
clone size: NA
CDR3 protein: CASSATGTGELFF
CDR3 DNA: TGTGCCAGCAGCGCGACAGGGACCGGGGAGCTGTTTTTT

V gene: TRBV18
J gene: TRBJ2-5
D gene: NA
clone size: many
CDR3 protein: CASSPRDIGATYQETQYF
CDR3 DNA: TGTGCCAGCTCACCAAGAGATATCGGGGCAACGTACCAAGAGACCCAGTACTTC

V gene: TRBV7-2
J gene: TRBJ2-3
D gene: TRBD2
clone size: NA
CDR3 protein: CASRRTSASTDTQYF
CDR3 DNA: TGTGCCAGCAGACGGACTAGCGCGAGCACAGATACGCAGTATTTT

V gene: TRBV12-3/TRBV12-4
J gene: TRBJ2-3
D gene: TRBD1
clone size: NA
CDR3 protein: CASSRGQDPTGDTQYF
CDR3 DNA: TGTGCCAGCAGCCGCGGACAGGACCCAACGGGGGATACGCAGTATTTT

V gene: TRBV5-1
J gene: TRBJ1-1
D gene: NA
clone size: many
CDR3 protein: CASSPNANMNTEAFF
CDR3 DNA: TGCGCCAGCAGCCCAAACGCAAATATGAACACTGAAGCTTTCTTT

V gene: TRBV18
J gene: TRBJ2-5
D gene: NA
clone size: many
CDR3 protein: CASSLSFQETQYF
CDR3 DNA: TGTGCCAGCTCACTCAGTTTCCAAGAGACCCAGTACTTC

V gene: TRBV20-1
J gene: TRBJ1-2
D gene: NA
clone size: few
CDR3 protein: CSASVGERRYGYTF
CDR3 DNA: TGCAGTGCTAGCGTGGGGGAGCGTCGCTATGGCTACACCTTC

V gene: TRBV2
J gene: TRBJ1-4
D gene: TRBD1
clone size: few
CDR3 protein: CASDPLGQAIGKLFF
CDR3 DNA: TGTGCCAGCGACCCCCTTGGACAGGCGATAGGAAAACTGTTTTTT

V gene: TRBV4-3
J gene: TRBJ1-4
D gene: NA
clone size: NA
CDR3 protein: CASSQEGLPNEKLFF
CDR3 DNA: TGCGCCAGCAGCCAAGAGGGGCTACCCAATGAAAAACTGTTTTTT

V gene: TRBV29-1
J gene: TRBJ2-1
D gene: NA
clone size: few
CDR3 protein: CSVEGGRGVDEQFF
CDR3 DNA: TGCAGCGTTGAAGGAGGCAGGGGGGTCGATGAGCAGTTCTTC

V gene: TRBV5-4
J gene: TRBJ2-7
D gene: NA
clone size: few
CDR3 protein: CASSGRVSSSYEQYF
CDR3 DNA: TGTGCCAGCAGCGGTCGGGTATCGAGCTCCTACGAGCAGTACTTC

V gene: TRBV4-3
J gene: TRBJ2-3
D gene: TRBD2
clone size: NA
CDR3 protein: CASSQVGGGRTDTQYF
CDR3 DNA: TGCGCCAGCAGCCAAGTAGGCGGGGGGCGTACAGATACGCAGTATTTT

V gene: TRBV5-1
J gene: TRBJ2-2
D gene: TRBD2
clone size: NA
CDR3 protein: CASSLRGLNTGELFF
CDR3 DNA: TGCGCCAGCAGCTTGAGGGGACTAAACACCGGGGAGCTGTTTTTT

V gene: TRBV5-6
J gene: TRBJ1-2
D gene: TRBD1
clone size: few
CDR3 protein: CASSQGQVYGYTF
CDR3 DNA: TGTGCCAGCAGCCAGGGACAGGTGTATGGCTACACCTTC

V gene: TRBV5-1
J gene: TRBJ2-5
D gene: NA
clone size: few
CDR3 protein: CASRVSASGGETQYF
CDR3 DNA: TGCGCCAGCAGAGTGTCCGCGTCGGGCGGTGAGACCCAGTACTTC

V gene: TRBV5-4
J gene: TRBJ2-7
D gene: NA
clone size: many
CDR3 protein: CASSSFQRLGEQYF
CDR3 DNA: TGTGCCAGCAGCTCCTTTCAGCGGTTGGGGGAGCAGTACTTC

V gene: TRBV7-2
J gene: TRBJ1-1
D gene: NA
clone size: few
CDR3 protein: CASSSLQGANTEAFF
CDR3 DNA: TGTGCCAGCAGCTCCCTCCAGGGAGCGAACACTGAAGCTTTCTTT

V gene: TRBV20-1
J gene: TRBJ2-7
D gene: NA
clone size: many
CDR3 protein: CSARDTLPPLSYEQYF
CDR3 DNA: TGCAGTGCTAGAGATACCTTACCGCCTCTCTCCTACGAGCAGTACTTC

V gene: TRBV4-3
J gene: TRBJ2-7
D gene: NA
clone size: NA
CDR3 protein: CASSQEVPGYEQYF
CDR3 DNA: TGCGCCAGCAGCCAAGAGGTCCCCGGCTACGAGCAGTACTTC

V gene: TRBV2
J gene: TRBJ2-1
D gene: TRBD2
clone size: few
CDR3 protein: CASSNELAGPQFF
CDR3 DNA: TGTGCCAGCAGTAACGAACTAGCGGGGCCGCAGTTCTTC

V gene: TRBV4-3
J gene: TRBJ2-1
D gene: NA
clone size: NA
CDR3 protein: CASSQRPGRNNEQFF
CDR3 DNA: TGCGCCAGCAGCCAAAGACCGGGACGCAACAATGAGCAGTTCTTC

V gene: TRBV6-5
J gene: TRBJ2-1
D gene: TRBD2
clone size: many
CDR3 protein: CASSWWTSGGDNEQFF
CDR3 DNA: TGTGCCAGCAGTTGGTGGACTAGCGGGGGGGACAATGAGCAGTTCTTC

V gene: TRBV18
J gene: TRBJ1-1
D gene: TRBD1
clone size: few
CDR3 protein: CASSPSGGNTEAFF
CDR3 DNA: TGTGCCAGCTCACCGTCAGGGGGCAACACTGAAGCTTTCTTT

V gene: TRBV27
J gene: TRBJ1-2
D gene: NA
clone size: many
CDR3 protein: CASSSHPLRDGYTF
CDR3 DNA: TGTGCCAGCAGTTCCCACCCTCTCAGGGATGGCTACACCTTC

V gene: TRBV6-2/TRBV6-3
J gene: TRBJ1-1
D gene: NA
clone size: NA
CDR3 protein: CASSYAGKAEAFF
CDR3 DNA: TGTGCCAGCAGTTACGCTGGTAAAGCTGAAGCTTTCTTT

V gene: TRBV29-1
J gene: TRBJ2-7
D gene: TRBD2
clone size: NA
CDR3 protein: CSVAPQGLRLAGGYEQYF
CDR3 DNA: TGCAGCGTTGCTCCACAGGGGCTTCGACTAGCGGGAGGCTACGAGCAGTACTTC

V gene: TRBV6-4
J gene: TRBJ2-1
D gene: TRBD2
clone size: many
CDR3 protein: CASSGLAGDPYNEQFF
CDR3 DNA: TGTGCCAGCAGTGGTTTGGCGGGAGATCCCTACAATGAGCAGTTCTTC

V gene: TRBV7-6
J gene: TRBJ2-7
D gene: NA
clone size: many
CDR3 protein: CASSLEDTENYEQYF
CDR3 DNA: TGTGCCAGCAGCCTAGAGGACACGGAAAACTACGAGCAGTACTTC

V gene: TRBV7-6
J gene: TRBJ2-7
D gene: NA
clone size: many
CDR3 protein: CASSLYPSSYEQYF
CDR3 DNA: TGTGCCAGCAGCTTATATCCCAGCTCCTACGAGCAGTACTTC

V gene: TRBV6-6
J gene: TRBJ1-2
D gene: NA
clone size: few
CDR3 protein: CASSYSSSGYYGYTF
CDR3 DNA: TGTGCCAGCAGTTACTCTAGTAGCGGGTACTATGGCTACACCTTC

V gene: TRBV5-6
J gene: TRBJ2-1
D gene: NA
clone size: NA
CDR3 protein: CASSLAGAQQFF
CDR3 DNA: TGTGCCAGCAGCTTGGCAGGGGCTCAACAGTTCTTC

V gene: TRBV5-1
J gene: TRBJ2-5
D gene: TRBD2
clone size: NA
CDR3 protein: CASSLEGTRQETQYF
CDR3 DNA: TGCGCCAGCAGCTTGGAAGGGACTAGACAAGAGACCCAGTACTTC

V gene: TRBV6-2/TRBV6-3
J gene: TRBJ2-7
D gene: NA
clone size: many
CDR3 protein: CASSFLGPLRGEQYF
CDR3 DNA: TGTGCCAGCAGTTTCTTGGGACCGCTGCGGGGTGAGCAGTACTTC

V gene: TRBV10-3
J gene: TRBJ1-4
D gene: NA
clone size: few
CDR3 protein: CAISDQRVNEKLFF
CDR3 DNA: TGTGCCATCAGTGATCAACGGGTTAATGAAAAACTGTTTTTT

V gene: TRBV7-2
J gene: TRBJ2-1
D gene: NA
clone size: NA
CDR3 protein: CASNRQTRSYNEQFF
CDR3 DNA: TGTGCCAGCAACCGTCAGACAAGAAGTTACAATGAGCAGTTCTTC

V gene: TRBV6-1
J gene: TRBJ2-3
D gene: TRBD2
clone size: NA
CDR3 protein: CASSEGASGLPSTDTQYF
CDR3 DNA: TGTGCCAGCAGTGAAGGGGCTAGCGGATTGCCTAGCACAGATACGCAGTATTTT

V gene: TRBV6-5
J gene: TRBJ1-2
D gene: NA
clone size: many
CDR3 protein: CASSPLGVSYGYTF
CDR3 DNA: TGTGCCAGCAGCCCCTTAGGGGTATCCTATGGCTACACCTTC

V gene: TRBV28
J gene: TRBJ2-7
D gene: NA
clone size: NA
CDR3 protein: CASSISYEQYF
CDR3 DNA: TGTGCCAGCAGCATTTCCTACGAGCAGTACTTC

V gene: TRBV7-6
J gene: TRBJ2-1
D gene: NA
clone size: NA
CDR3 protein: CASSFMGSTKNEQFF
CDR3 DNA: TGTGCCAGCAGCTTTATGGGATCCACTAAAAATGAGCAGTTCTTC

V gene: TRBV20-1
J gene: TRBJ2-3
D gene: TRBD2
clone size: NA
CDR3 protein: CSARPTSVDSTDTQYF
CDR3 DNA: TGCAGTGCTAGACCGACTAGCGTAGATAGCACAGATACGCAGTATTTT

V gene: TRBV4-3
J gene: TRBJ2-7
D gene: NA
clone size: NA
CDR3 protein: CASSQEARGNYEQYF
CDR3 DNA: TGCGCCAGCAGCCAAGAGGCACGGGGGAACTACGAGCAGTACTTC

V gene: TRBV6-2/TRBV6-3
J gene: TRBJ2-2
D gene: NA
clone size: many
CDR3 protein: CASSYPTGTGELFF
CDR3 DNA: TGTGCCAGCAGTTACCCGACAGGAACCGGGGAGCTGTTTTTT

V gene: TRBV18
J gene: TRBJ2-3
D gene: TRBD2
clone size: few
CDR3 protein: CASSRAGSTDTQYF
CDR3 DNA: TGTGCCAGCTCACGAGCGGGAAGCACAGATACGCAGTATTTT

V gene: TRBV6-4
J gene: TRBJ2-1
D gene: NA
clone size: many
CDR3 protein: CASSVLLSVGEQFF
CDR3 DNA: TGTGCCAGCAGTGTGCTACTGAGTGTGGGTGAGCAGTTCTTC

V gene: TRBV19
J gene: TRBJ2-1
D gene: NA
clone size: many
CDR3 protein: CASKNSRVSVNEQFF
CDR3 DNA: TGTGCCAGTAAAAATTCCAGGGTTTCTGTCAATGAGCAGTTCTTC

V gene: TRBV7-9
J gene: TRBJ2-2
D gene: NA
clone size: few
CDR3 protein: CASSPPRLVDGELFF
CDR3 DNA: TGTGCCAGCAGCCCCCCGAGGTTGGTTGACGGGGAGCTGTTTTTT